This T cell receptor beta chain was found in a study of T cells in Graves' hyperthyroidism and ophthalmopathy. For the study at large: Staff took peripheral blood when the initial diagnosis was made, before any treatment began.

Trimming cost V 4 bases and J 7 bases; bases outside gene matches: 17. CDR3 length equals 19 residues. Study-level results: Among thyroid clonotypes expanded above 0.001, most also appeared in blood.

This clonotype was observed a single time. What it binds is not known. Template material for amplifying TCR beta CDR3 regions consisted of RNA transcripts. Primed by the HTBI set, a first-round RT-PCR was run on the TCR CDR3. One entry per CDR3 protein results from TCRdb running MiXCR on the multiplex PCR reads. This table has hundreds of thousands of distinct CDR3 sequences, around 39% appearing once. Absent ophthalmopathy progression within 18 months defined stable Graves' hyperthyroidism. Clinical symptoms, serum thyroxine, TRAb, thyroid ultrasound and orbital computed tomography established diagnosis.

The source material was blood. The rearrangement uses TRBV12-3 or TRBV12-4 and TRBJ1-6; TRBD1 agrees at 9 bases. The origin of this receptor is a man aged 18 to 30 with Graves' hyperthyroidism. The CDR3: CASSYLRDRANPGNSPLHF. In DNA form, the CDR3 reads TGTGCCAGCAGTTACCTCCGGGACAGGGCGAATCCGGGAAATTCACCCCTCCACTTT.